Listed below are T cell receptor beta chains from one sample, sequenced in a study of post-analysis software for immune sequencing data. TCRdb called the PCR reads again in MiXCR, with one record for every CDR3 protein. The repertoire holds about 260,000 distinct CDR3 sequences, with 36% as singletons. The sample was blood. Source of these receptors: a girl between 10 and 17 years old with multiple sclerosis. Both conserved end residues are part of each CDR3. D genes are given only for firm matches. Size values are once, few and many counts, or a class for expanded clones, and some rows have none.

>TRBV5-1|TRBJ1-6|TRBD1|.
CASSSDRGARSSPLHF
TGCGCCAGCAGCTCGGACAGGGGGGCGCGTAGTTCACCCCTCCACTTT
>TRBV7-6|TRBJ1-2|TRBD1|.
CASSYGTAQGDGYTF
TGTGCCAGCAGCTATGGGACAGCCCAGGGGGATGGCTACACCTTC
>TRBV7-9|TRBJ2-2|.|.
CASSSGSTNTGELFF
TGTGCCAGCAGCTCCGGGTCCACTAACACCGGGGAGCTGTTTTTT
>TRBV6-6|TRBJ1-4|.|few
CASSYSEGSNEKLFF
TGTGCCAGCAGTTACTCGGAGGGTTCAAACGAAAAACTGTTTTTT
>TRBV18|TRBJ1-1|.|.
CASSPGAPEAFF
TGTGCCAGCTCACCGGGGGCCCCTGAAGCTTTCTTT
>TRBV12-3/TRBV12-4|TRBJ1-5|.|.
CASSVRIRPQHF
TGTGCCAGCAGTGTCAGGATTCGGCCCCAGCATTTT
>TRBV20-1|TRBJ2-7|.|.
CSATSVAVGSYEQYF
TGCAGTGCTACCTCAGTAGCGGTGGGATCCTACGAGCAGTACTTC
>TRBV20-1|TRBJ2-7|TRBD1|.
CSAATGTGGDEQYF
TGCAGTGCTGCAACCGGGACAGGAGGGGACGAGCAGTACTTC
>TRBV5-1|TRBJ1-1|.|.
CASSHQGCTEAFF
TGCGCCAGCAGCCATCAGGGGTGCACTGAAGCTTTCTTT
>TRBV7-8|TRBJ1-2|TRBD1|many
CASSPAGGGYGYTF
TGTGCCAGCAGCCCGGCAGGGGGCGGCTATGGCTACACCTTC
>TRBV12-3/TRBV12-4|TRBJ2-3|TRBD1|.
CASTRDRAGTDAEYF
TGTGCCAGCACCAGAGACAGGGCTGGCACAGATGCGGAATATTTT
>TRBV5-1|TRBJ1-5|TRBD1|few
CASSLSPGQGGQPQHF
TGCGCCAGCAGCTTGTCCCCAGGGCAGGGGGGACAGCCCCAGCATTTT
>TRBV11-2|TRBJ1-1|TRBD1|.
CASSFTGGRNTEAFF
TGTGCCAGCAGCTTTACAGGGGGTCGAAACACTGAAGCTTTCTTT
>TRBV20-1|TRBJ2-5|TRBD1|.
CSATGAEESQETQYF
TGCAGTGCCACAGGGGCCGAGGAATCCCAAGAGACCCAGTACTTC